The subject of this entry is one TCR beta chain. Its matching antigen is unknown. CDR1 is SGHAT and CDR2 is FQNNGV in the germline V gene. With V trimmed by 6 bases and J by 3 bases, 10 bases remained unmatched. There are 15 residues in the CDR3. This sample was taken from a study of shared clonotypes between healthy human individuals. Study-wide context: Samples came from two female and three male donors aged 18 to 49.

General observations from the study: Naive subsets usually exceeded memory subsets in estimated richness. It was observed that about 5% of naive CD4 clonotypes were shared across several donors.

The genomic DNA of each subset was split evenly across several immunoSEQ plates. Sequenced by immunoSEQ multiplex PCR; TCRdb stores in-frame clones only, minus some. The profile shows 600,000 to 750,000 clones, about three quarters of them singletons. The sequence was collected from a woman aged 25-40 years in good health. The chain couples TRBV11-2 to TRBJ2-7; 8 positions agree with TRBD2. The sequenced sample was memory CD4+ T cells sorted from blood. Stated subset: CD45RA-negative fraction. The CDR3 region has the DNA TGTGCCAGCAGGAGTGGGTCCAGCGGGAGCTACGAGCAGTACTTC. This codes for CASRSGSSGSYEQYF.